This is a list of T cell receptor beta chains from one sample in a study of blood T cell repertoires in COVID-19. Libraries were prepared by immunoSEQ multiplex PCR; TCRdb keeps only in-frame clonotypes and omits some of them. The repertoire includes about 250,000 clones, around nine tenths of them detected once, and under 2% sits in the top ten. Sequenced material: PBMCs or T cells enriched from blood (not recorded which). These receptors were taken from a woman in her 50s who had recovered from COVID-19. The CDR3 runs from the conserved cysteine through the conserved F or W. D genes are given only for firm matches. Clone size is stated in some rows and not others, as once, few, many or a class when expanded.

abundance	j_gene	v_gene	d_gene	CDR3nt	CDR3aa
.	TRBJ2-7	TRBV27	.	TGTGCCAGCAGTTCCCTGACAGGCCTGTACGAGCAGTACTTC	CASSSLTGLYEQYF
.	TRBJ1-4	TRBV28	.	TGTGCCAGCAGTTACAGGGTCAATAATGAAAAACTGTTTTTT	CASSYRVNNEKLFF
.	TRBJ2-3	TRBV18	TRBD2	TGTGCCAGCTCACAAATCAGCGGGGCCAGCACAGATACGCAGTATTTT	CASSQISGASTDTQYF
.	TRBJ2-3	TRBV6-5	TRBD2	TGTGCCAGCCTGCCGGGACTAGCGGGAATCGATACGCAGTATTTT	CASLPGLAGIDTQYF
.	TRBJ2-1	TRBV10-3	TRBD2	TGTGCCATCAGTGAGTGGACTAGCGGGGTCTACAATGAGCAGTTCTTC	CAISEWTSGVYNEQFF
.	TRBJ2-7	TRBV6-6	TRBD1	TGTGCCAGCAGCGGGACAGGGGGCTACGAGCAGTACTTC	CASSGTGGYEQYF
.	TRBJ1-5	TRBV28	.	TGTGCCAGCGGCGGATCCGGTATCCCGGGCAATCAGCCCCAGCATTTT	CASGGSGIPGNQPQHF
once	TRBJ1-5	TRBV6-1	TRBD1	TGTGCCAGCAGTGAAGCGGACAGGTGGGGGACTGTTCCTCAGCCCCAGCATTTT	CASSEADRWGTVPQPQHF
.	TRBJ1-2	TRBV5-4	TRBD1	TGTGCCAGCAGCGTGGACAGGATTGAGGGCTACACCTTC	CASSVDRIEGYTF
.	TRBJ1-2	TRBV7-2	.	TGTGCCAGCAGCCAAACTTGGACTACTCCCTACACCTTC	CASSQTWTTPYTF
.	TRBJ1-3	TRBV3-1/TRBV3-2	TRBD1	TGTGCCAGTTGGACAGGCTCTGGAAACACCATATATTTT	CASWTGSGNTIYF
.	TRBJ2-1	TRBV27	TRBD2	TGTGCCAGCAAGGGACTAGCGGGTAACAATGAGCAGTTCTTC	CASKGLAGNNEQFF
once	TRBJ2-7	TRBV5-1	.	TGCGCCAGCAGCTTGGTTCGGGGGGCGGGCTCCTACGAGCAGTACTTC	CASSLVRGAGSYEQYF
once	TRBJ2-2	TRBV10-2	TRBD1	TGCGCCAGCAGTGAAACAGGGGCCGCGAACACCGGGGAGCTGTTTTTT	CASSETGAANTGELFF
.	TRBJ2-7	TRBV18	TRBD1	TGTGCCAGCTCACGGGACAGGTCCTCCTACGAGCAGTACTTC	CASSRDRSSYEQYF
.	TRBJ1-3	TRBV5-5	.	TGTGCCAGCAGCCCCCTCGGGGGGGAATACGGAAACACCATATATTTT	CASSPLGGEYGNTIYF
.	TRBJ2-7	TRBV2	TRBD2	TGTGCCAGCAGAAGGACTAGCGCCTCCTACGAGCAGTACTTC	CASRRTSASYEQYF
.	TRBJ2-1	TRBV7-9	TRBD2	TGTGCCAGCAGCTTAGGGACTAGCGGCTACAATGAGCAGTTCTTC	CASSLGTSGYNEQFF
.	TRBJ2-1	TRBV15	.	TGTGCCACCAGCAGACCCAACTCCTACAATGAGCAGTTCTTC	CATSRPNSYNEQFF
.	TRBJ2-7	TRBV28	.	TGTGCCAGCAGTACCCGATACAGGGTCAGGTACGAGCAGTACTTC	CASSTRYRVRYEQYF
once	TRBJ2-5	TRBV5-1	TRBD2	TGCGCCAGCAGCCCGGGACTAGCGGGAGGGGAGACCCAGTACTTC	CASSPGLAGGETQYF
.	TRBJ2-7	TRBV10-2	.	TGCGCCAGCACCGAGGTCCCGGGAGTCAGCTACGAGCAGTACTTC	CASTEVPGVSYEQYF
.	TRBJ2-3	TRBV5-1	TRBD2	TGCGCCAGCAGCTTGGCCCAGCGGGAGTGGGGTACGCAGTATTTT	CASSLAQREWGTQYF
.	TRBJ1-4	TRBV2	TRBD1	TGTGCCAGTTCACAGGGGGCTGTGGGAAAACTGTTTTTT	CASSQGAVGKLFF
.	TRBJ2-7	TRBV15	.	TGTGCCACCAGCAGAGGCGGGACGGCAAGCTCCTACGAGCAGTACTTC	CATSRGGTASSYEQYF
.	TRBJ1-2	TRBV5-1	TRBD1	TGCGCCAGCAGCTCTAATGGACAGGTAGGAGGTGGCTACACCTTC	CASSSNGQVGGGYTF
once	TRBJ1-4	TRBV6-5	.	TGTGCCAGCAGCGTAGGGGGATCGAATGAAAAACTGTTTTTT	CASSVGGSNEKLFF
few	TRBJ1-2	TRBV6-5	TRBD1	TGTGCCAGCAGAAACGGACAGGGCTATGGCTACACCTTC	CASRNGQGYGYTF
.	TRBJ2-1	TRBV11-2	TRBD2	TGTGCCAGCAGCTTAGAAGGGAGGGCCCCCTCCTACAATGAGCAGTTCTTC	CASSLEGRAPSYNEQFF
.	TRBJ2-1	TRBV6-2/TRBV6-3	TRBD2	TGTGCCAGCAGTTACTCGCTAGCGGGAGGGATTGAGCAGTTCTTC	CASSYSLAGGIEQFF
.	TRBJ1-2	TRBV27	.	TGTGCCAGCAGTTCCATCTACATGGGTACTAGGGCTAACTATGGCTACACCTTC	CASSSIYMGTRANYGYTF
once	TRBJ1-1	TRBV7-8	.	TGTGCCAGCAGCCCCCGACAGGACCCCGGACAAGCTTTCTTT	CASSPRQDPGQAFF
.	TRBJ1-4	TRBV3-1/TRBV3-2	TRBD1	TGTGCCAGCAGAGCAACAGGGGGGACGGAAAAACTGTTTTTT	CASRATGGTEKLFF
.	TRBJ2-3	TRBV28	.	TGTGCCAGCAGTTCAGGGGTGGATACGCAGTATTTT	CASSSGVDTQYF
.	TRBJ2-4	TRBV5-1	.	TGCGCCAGCAGCTTGAGCGCATTGACAGAAAAAGCCAAAAACATTCAGTACTTC	CASSLSALTEKAKNIQYF
.	TRBJ2-6	TRBV3-1/TRBV3-2	.	TGTGCCAGCAGCCAACCCCAGGGGAGGGGCGCTGGGGCCAACGTCCTGACTTTC	CASSQPQGRGAGANVLTF